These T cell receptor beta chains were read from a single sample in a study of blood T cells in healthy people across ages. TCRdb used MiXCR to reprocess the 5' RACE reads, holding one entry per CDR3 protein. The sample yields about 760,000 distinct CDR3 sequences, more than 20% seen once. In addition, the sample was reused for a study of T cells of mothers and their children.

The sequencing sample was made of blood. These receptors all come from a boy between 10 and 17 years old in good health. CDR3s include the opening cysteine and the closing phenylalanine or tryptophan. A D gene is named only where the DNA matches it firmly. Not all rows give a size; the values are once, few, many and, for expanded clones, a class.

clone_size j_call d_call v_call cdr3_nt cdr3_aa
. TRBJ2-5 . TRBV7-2 TGTGCCAGCAGCTTATGGGGGATGGGGGCACAAGAGACCCAGTACTTC CASSLWGMGAQETQYF
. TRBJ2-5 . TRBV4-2 TGTGCCAGCAGCCAAGATAAGGGGCCCCAAGAGACCCAGTACTTC CASSQDKGPQETQYF
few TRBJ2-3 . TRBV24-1 TGTGCCACCAGTGAAACGGCCATCACGCAGTATTTT CATSETAITQYF
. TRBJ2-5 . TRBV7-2 TGTGCCAGCAGCTTAGAAGAGAACAAGAGGGGGACCCAGTACTTC CASSLEENKRGTQYF
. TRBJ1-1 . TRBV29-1 TGCAGCGTTGATAGGCAAGTGAACACTGAAGCTTTCTTT CSVDRQVNTEAFF
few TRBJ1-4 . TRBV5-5 TGTGCCAGCAGCCTCGGGACTACATATGAAAAACTGTTTTTT CASSLGTTYEKLFF
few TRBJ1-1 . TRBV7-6 TGTGCCAGCAGCCTAAAAGAGGGGAACACTGAAGCTTTCTTT CASSLKEGNTEAFF
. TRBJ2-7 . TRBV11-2 TGTGCCAGCAGCTTAAACGGGATAAGTTACGAGCAGTACTTC CASSLNGISYEQYF
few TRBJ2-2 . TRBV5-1 TGCGCCAGCAGCCTGGGTATGGCGAACACCGGGGAGCTGTTTTTT CASSLGMANTGELFF
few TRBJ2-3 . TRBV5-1 TGCGCCAGCACCGCTGGCGGGATTAACCTATACACAGATACGCAGTATTTT CASTAGGINLYTDTQYF
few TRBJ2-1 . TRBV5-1 TGCGCCAGCAGCTTGGACGGGGGGCCCTCCTACAATGAGCAGTTCTTC CASSLDGGPSYNEQFF
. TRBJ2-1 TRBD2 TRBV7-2 TGTGCCAGCAGCTTAGACCGCGGGGGGACTTACAATGAGCAGTTCTTC CASSLDRGGTYNEQFF
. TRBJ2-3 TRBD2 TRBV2 TGTGCCAGAACCGCGGGGGGGCCGACAGATACGCAGTATTTT CARTAGGPTDTQYF
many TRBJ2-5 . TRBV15 TGTGCCACCAGCAGAGACGGGATAGGTCAAGAGACCCAGTACTTC CATSRDGIGQETQYF
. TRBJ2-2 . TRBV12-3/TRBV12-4 TGTGCCAGCAAGGTCACCGGGGAGCTGTTTTTT CASKVTGELFF
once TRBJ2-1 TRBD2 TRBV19 TGTGCCAGTAGTGGCGCCGGGACTAGGGTTCCGGGCTCCTACAATGAGCAGTTCTTC CASSGAGTRVPGSYNEQFF
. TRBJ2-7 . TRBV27 TGTGCCAGCACCCCGGGACGAGGCTACGAGCAGTACTTC CASTPGRGYEQYF
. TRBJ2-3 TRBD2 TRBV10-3 TGTGCCATCAGTGCCCCGGAGGGCAGCGGGGGGCCAGATACGCAGTATTTT CAISAPEGSGGPDTQYF
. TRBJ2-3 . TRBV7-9 TGTGCCAGCAGCGGCCCGTCCTTCGTAAGCACAGATACGCAGTATTTT CASSGPSFVSTDTQYF
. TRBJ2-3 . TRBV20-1 TGCAGTGCTAGAGAGGACGGAATGGGTTTTAGCCTGGATACGCAGTATTTT CSAREDGMGFSLDTQYF
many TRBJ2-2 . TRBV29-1 TGCAGCGTTGGCCCAGCGAGCACCGGGGAGCTGTTTTTT CSVGPASTGELFF
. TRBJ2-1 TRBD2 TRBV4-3 TGCGCCAGCAGCCAAGTGGGACTAGCCGTCAATGAGCAGTTCTTC CASSQVGLAVNEQFF
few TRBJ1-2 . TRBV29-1 TGCAGCGCCATAGAAGGGCTCTATGGCTACACCTTC CSAIEGLYGYTF
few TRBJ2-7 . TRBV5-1 TGCGCCAGCAGCTTGGTATCGGGCGGAAGCTTATACGAGCAGTACTTC CASSLVSGGSLYEQYF
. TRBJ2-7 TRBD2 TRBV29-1 TGCAGCGTTACGGTAGCGGGCAGGGCCTACGAGCAGTACTTC CSVTVAGRAYEQYF
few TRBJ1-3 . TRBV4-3 TGCGCCAGCAGCCAAGATCTGGGGATTTACTCTGGAAACACCATATATTTT CASSQDLGIYSGNTIYF
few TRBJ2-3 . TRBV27 TGTGCCAGCAGTTCCGGGCCCTCCGATACGCAGTATTTT CASSSGPSDTQYF
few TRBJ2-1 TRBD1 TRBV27 TGTGCCAGCAGTGCGACAGGGGGCGCGGGTTTGGAGCAGTTCTTC CASSATGGAGLEQFF
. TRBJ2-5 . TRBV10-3 TGTGCCATCAGTGGATCAGTTGTTGCCAAAGAGACCCAGTACTTC CAISGSVVAKETQYF
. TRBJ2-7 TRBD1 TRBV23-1 TGCGCCAGCAGTCAGTGGGACAGAAACTACGAGCAGTACTTC CASSQWDRNYEQYF
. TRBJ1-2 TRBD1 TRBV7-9 TGTGCCAGCAGCCGGGACAGGGAGGCTGGCTACACCTTC CASSRDREAGYTF
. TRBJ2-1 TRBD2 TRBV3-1 TGTGCCAGCAGCCCCCTAGGGGGGACTAGCGGTCTCAATGAGCAGTTCTTC CASSPLGGTSGLNEQFF
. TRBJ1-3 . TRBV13 TGTGCCAGCAGCTTAGCCGTAAATCTTGGAAACACCATATATTTT CASSLAVNLGNTIYF
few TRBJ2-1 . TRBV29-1 TGCAGCGCTGAAGGGAGCCCGACCTACAATGAGCAGTTCTTC CSAEGSPTYNEQFF
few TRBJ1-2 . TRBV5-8 TGTGCCAGCAGCTTGACTAGGGGCGGCGGCTACACCTTC CASSLTRGGGYTF
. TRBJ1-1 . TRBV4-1 TGCGCCAGCAGCCCTAACATACAGGGTCTCACTGAAGCTTTCTTT CASSPNIQGLTEAFF
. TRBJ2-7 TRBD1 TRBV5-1 TGCGCCAGCAGCTCCGGACAGGCGGCCTCCTACGAGCAGTACTTC CASSSGQAASYEQYF
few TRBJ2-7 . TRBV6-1 TGTGCCAGCAGGAGAGGGGAGGCCGAGCAGTACTTC CASRRGEAEQYF
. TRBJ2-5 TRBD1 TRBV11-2 TGTGCCAGCAGCCCGGGACAGGGAAACATCCAAGAGACCCAGTACTTC CASSPGQGNIQETQYF
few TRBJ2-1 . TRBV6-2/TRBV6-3 TGTGCCAGCAGTTACTCGTCTTTAGAGCAGTTCTTC CASSYSSLEQFF
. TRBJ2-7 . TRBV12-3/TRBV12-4 TGTGCCAGCAGTCGGTCAGGGGTGCCCACATACGAGCAGTACTTC CASSRSGVPTYEQYF
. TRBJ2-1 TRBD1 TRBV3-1 TGTGCCAGCAGCCAAGGGATACAGGGGGCAGGCAATGAGCAGTTCTTC CASSQGIQGAGNEQFF
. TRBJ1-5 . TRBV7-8 TGTGCCAGCAGCTTAGCGGGGCCCGCAACCAATCAGCCCCAGCATTTT CASSLAGPATNQPQHF
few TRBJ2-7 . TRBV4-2 TGTGCCAGCAGCCAAGAGAGGACGGAGGGCTACGAGCAGTACTTC CASSQERTEGYEQYF